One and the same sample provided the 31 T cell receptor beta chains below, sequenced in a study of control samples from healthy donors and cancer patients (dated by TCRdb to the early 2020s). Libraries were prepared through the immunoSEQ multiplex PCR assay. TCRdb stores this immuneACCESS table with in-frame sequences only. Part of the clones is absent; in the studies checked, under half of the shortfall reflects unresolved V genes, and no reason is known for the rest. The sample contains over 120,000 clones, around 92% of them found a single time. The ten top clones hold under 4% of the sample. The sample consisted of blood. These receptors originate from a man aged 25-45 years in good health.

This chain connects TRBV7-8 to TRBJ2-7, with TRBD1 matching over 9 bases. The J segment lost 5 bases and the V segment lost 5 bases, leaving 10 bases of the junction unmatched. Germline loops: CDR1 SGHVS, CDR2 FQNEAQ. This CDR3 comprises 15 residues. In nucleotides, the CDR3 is TGTGCCAGCAGCACCACCGGGACAGGGATACACGAGCAGTACTTC. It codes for CASSTTGTGIHEQYF.

The CDR3: CASSIADTQYF. CDR3 DNA: TGTGCCAGTAGTATAGCGGATACGCAGTATTTT. V and J are TRBV19 and TRBJ2-3, with D unresolved. Germline V gene data show CDR1 as LNHDA and CDR2 as SQIVND (reference sequence). Deletions cut 1 base from V and 6 bases from J, with 2 bases between. There are 11 residues in the CDR3.

CDR3 DNA sequence: TGTGCCAGCAGTGAAGTACCAGTGGGGAATTCACCCCTCCACTTT. Translation: CASSEVPVGNSPLHF. This chain connects TRBV2 to TRBJ1-6; D remains ambiguous. The V gene's germline CDR1 is SNHLY and CDR2 FYNNEI. V was shortened by 1 base and J by 7 bases, with 11 bases between the two germline ends. The CDR3 sequence is 15 residues long.

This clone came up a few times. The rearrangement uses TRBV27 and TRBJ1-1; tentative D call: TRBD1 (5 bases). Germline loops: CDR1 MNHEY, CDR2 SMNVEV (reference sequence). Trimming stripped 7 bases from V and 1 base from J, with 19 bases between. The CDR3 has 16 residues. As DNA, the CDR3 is TGTGCCAGCAATGATCAGGGTGTCCTCGGGAACACTGAAGCTTTCTTT. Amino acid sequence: CASNDQGVLGNTEAFF.

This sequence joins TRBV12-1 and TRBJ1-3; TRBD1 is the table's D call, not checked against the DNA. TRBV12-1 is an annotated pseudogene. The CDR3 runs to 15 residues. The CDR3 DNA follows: TGTGCCAGCAGCCCCCGGGACACCTCTGGAAACACCATATATTTT. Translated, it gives CASSPRDTSGNTIYF.

This CDR3 is CASSPMGVSYGYTF. The CDR3 DNA reads as TGTGCCAGCAGTCCGATGGGGGTGAGCTATGGCTACACCTTC. V is TRBV28 and J is TRBJ1-2; D is perhaps TRBD1 (5 bases). The CDR3 sequence is 14 residues long. The germline V gene encodes CDR1 MDHEN and CDR2 SYDVKM. Trimming took off 5 bases at V and 4 bases at J, with 14 bases between the two ends.

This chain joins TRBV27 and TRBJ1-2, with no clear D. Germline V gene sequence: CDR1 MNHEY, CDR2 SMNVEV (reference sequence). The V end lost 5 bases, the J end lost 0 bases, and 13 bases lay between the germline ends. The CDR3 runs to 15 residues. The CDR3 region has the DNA TGTGCCAGCAGTCCACGGATTCGCGCTAACTATGGCTACACCTTC. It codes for CASSPRIRANYGYTF.

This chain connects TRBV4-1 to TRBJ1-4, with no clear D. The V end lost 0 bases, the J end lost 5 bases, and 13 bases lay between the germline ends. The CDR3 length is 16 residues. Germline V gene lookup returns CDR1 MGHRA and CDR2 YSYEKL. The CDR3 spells CASSQDPGNLNEKLFF. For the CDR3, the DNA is TGCGCCAGCAGCCAAGATCCGGGGAATCTCAATGAAAAACTGTTTTTT.

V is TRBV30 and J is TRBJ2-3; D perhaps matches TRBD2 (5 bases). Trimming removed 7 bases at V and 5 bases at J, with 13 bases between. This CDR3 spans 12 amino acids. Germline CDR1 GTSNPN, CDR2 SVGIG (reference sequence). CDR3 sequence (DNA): TGTGCCTCCCCTCTCGGAGGAGATACGCAGTATTTT. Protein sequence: CASPLGGDTQYF.

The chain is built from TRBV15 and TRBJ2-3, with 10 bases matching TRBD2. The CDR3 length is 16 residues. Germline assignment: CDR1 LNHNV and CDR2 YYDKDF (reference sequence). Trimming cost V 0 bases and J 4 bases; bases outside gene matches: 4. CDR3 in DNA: TGTGCCACCAGCAGAGATGCTAGCGGGGGAGCAGATACGCAGTATTTT. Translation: CATSRDASGGADTQYF.

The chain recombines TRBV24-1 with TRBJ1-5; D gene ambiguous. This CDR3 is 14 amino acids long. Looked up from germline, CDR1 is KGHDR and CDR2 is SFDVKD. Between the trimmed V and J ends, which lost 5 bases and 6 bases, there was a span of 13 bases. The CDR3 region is CATSVPGDGQPQHF. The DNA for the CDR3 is TGTGCCACCAGTGTGCCGGGAGATGGTCAGCCCCAGCATTTT.

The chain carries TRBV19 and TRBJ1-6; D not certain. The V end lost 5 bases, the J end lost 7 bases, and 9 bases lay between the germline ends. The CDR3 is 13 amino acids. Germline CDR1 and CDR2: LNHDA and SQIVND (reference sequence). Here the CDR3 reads CASSSWMNSPLHF. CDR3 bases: TGTGCCAGTAGTTCCTGGATGAATTCACCCCTCCACTTT.

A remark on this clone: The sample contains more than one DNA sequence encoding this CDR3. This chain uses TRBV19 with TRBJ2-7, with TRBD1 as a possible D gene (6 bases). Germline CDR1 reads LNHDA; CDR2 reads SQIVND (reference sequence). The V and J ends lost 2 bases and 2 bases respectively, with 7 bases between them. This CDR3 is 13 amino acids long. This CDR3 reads CASSIQGPYEQYF. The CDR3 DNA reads TGTGCCAGTAGTATACAGGGGCCCTACGAGCAGTACTTC. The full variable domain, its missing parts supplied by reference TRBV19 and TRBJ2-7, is DGGITQSPKYLFRKEGQNVTLSCEQNLNHDAMYWYRQDPGQGLRLIYYSQIVNDFQKGDIAEGYSVSREKKESFPLTVTSAQKNPTAFYLCASSIQGPYEQYFGPGTRLTVT.

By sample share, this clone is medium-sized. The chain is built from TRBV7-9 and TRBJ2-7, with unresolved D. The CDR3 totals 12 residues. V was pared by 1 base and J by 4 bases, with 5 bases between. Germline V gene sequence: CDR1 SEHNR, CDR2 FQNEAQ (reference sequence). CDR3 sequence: CASSLVAYEQYF. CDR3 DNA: TGTGCCAGCAGCTTAGTAGCTTACGAGCAGTACTTC.

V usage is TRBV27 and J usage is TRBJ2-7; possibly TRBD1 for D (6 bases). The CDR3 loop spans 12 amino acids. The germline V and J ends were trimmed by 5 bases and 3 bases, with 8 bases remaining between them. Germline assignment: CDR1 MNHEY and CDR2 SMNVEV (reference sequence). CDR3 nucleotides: TGTGCCAGCAGTGCGACAGGCTACGAGCAGTACTTC. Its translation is CASSATGYEQYF.

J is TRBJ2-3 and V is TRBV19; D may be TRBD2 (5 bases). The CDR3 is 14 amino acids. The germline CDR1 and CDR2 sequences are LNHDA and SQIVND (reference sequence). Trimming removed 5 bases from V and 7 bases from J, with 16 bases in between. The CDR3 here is CASSSLATPYTQYF. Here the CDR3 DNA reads TGTGCCAGTAGTTCCTTAGCGACCCCCTATACGCAGTATTTT.

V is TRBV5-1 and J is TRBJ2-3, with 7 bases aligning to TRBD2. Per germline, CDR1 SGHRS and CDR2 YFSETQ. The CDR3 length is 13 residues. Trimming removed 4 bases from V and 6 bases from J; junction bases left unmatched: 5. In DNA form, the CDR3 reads TGCGCCAGCAGCCCAACTAGCGCCGATACGCAGTATTTT. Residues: CASSPTSADTQYF.

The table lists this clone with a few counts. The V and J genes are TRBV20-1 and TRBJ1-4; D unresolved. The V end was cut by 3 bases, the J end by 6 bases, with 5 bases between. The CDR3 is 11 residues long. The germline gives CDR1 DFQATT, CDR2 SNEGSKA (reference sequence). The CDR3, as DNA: TGCAGTGCTAGCTTAGATGAAAAACTGTTTTTT. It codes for CSASLDEKLFF.

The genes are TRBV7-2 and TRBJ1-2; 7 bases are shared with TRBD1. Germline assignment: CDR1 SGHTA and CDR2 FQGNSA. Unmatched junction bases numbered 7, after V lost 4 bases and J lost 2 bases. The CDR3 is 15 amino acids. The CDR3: CASSSVPGQNYGYTF. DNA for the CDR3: TGTGCCAGCAGCTCCGTCCCGGGACAGAACTATGGCTACACCTTC. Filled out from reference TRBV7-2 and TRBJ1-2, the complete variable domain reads GAGVSQSPSNKVTEKGKDVELRCDPISGHTALYWYRQSLGQGLEFLIYFQGNSAPDKSGLPSDRFSAERTGGSVSTLTIQRTQQEDSAVYLCASSSVPGQNYGYTFGSGTRLTVV.

The CDR3 sequence is CASSPDSPGELFF. CDR3 sequence (DNA): TGTGCCAGCTCACCGGACAGCCCCGGGGAGCTGTTTTTT. V gene TRBV18 combines with J gene TRBJ2-2, with a possible D match to TRBD1 (6 bases). The V end lost 3 bases, the J end lost 6 bases, and 8 bases lay between the germline ends. The germline V gene has CDR1 KGHSH and CDR2 LQKENI. The CDR3 covers 13 residues.

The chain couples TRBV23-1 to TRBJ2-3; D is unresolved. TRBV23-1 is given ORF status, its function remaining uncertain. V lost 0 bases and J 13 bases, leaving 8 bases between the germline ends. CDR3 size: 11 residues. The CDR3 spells CASSQSGFEYF. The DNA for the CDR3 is TGCGCCAGCAGTCAATCGGGGTTTGAGTATTTT.

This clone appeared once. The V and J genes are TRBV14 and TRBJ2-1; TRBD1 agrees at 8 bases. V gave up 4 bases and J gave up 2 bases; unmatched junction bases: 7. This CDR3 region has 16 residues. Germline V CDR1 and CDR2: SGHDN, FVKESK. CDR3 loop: CASSPFETGAYNEQFF. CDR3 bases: TGTGCCAGCAGCCCCTTTGAGACAGGGGCCTACAATGAGCAGTTCTTC.

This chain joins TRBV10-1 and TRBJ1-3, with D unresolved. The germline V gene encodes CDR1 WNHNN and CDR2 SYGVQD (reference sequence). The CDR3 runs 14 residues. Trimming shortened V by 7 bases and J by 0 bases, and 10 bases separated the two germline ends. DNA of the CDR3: TGCGCCAGCAATACGGGAGACTCTGGAAACACCATATATTTT. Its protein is CASNTGDSGNTIYF.

Here the CDR3 DNA reads TGTGCCAGTAGTACGACAGGGGGGAACACTGAAGCTTTCTTT. This codes for CASSTTGGNTEAFF. The chain carries TRBV19 and TRBJ1-1, with TRBD1 identical over 9 bases. The CDR3 consists of 14 residues. The V gene's germline CDR1 is LNHDA and CDR2 SQIVND (reference sequence). Germline trimming cut 4 bases from V and 1 base from J; bases unmatched to any gene: 1. Filled out from reference TRBV19 and TRBJ1-1, the complete variable domain reads DGGITQSPKYLFRKEGQNVTLSCEQNLNHDAMYWYRQDPGQGLRLIYYSQIVNDFQKGDIAEGYSVSREKKESFPLTVTSAQKNPTAFYLCASSTTGGNTEAFFGQGTRLTVV.

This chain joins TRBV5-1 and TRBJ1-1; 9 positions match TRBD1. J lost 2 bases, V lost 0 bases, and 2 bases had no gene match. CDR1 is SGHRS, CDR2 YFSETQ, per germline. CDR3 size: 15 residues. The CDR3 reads CASSLVGQGNTEAFF. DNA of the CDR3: TGCGCCAGCAGCTTGGTGGGACAGGGTAACACTGAAGCTTTCTTT. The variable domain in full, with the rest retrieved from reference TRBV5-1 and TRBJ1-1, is KAGVTQTPRYLIKTRGQQVTLSCSPISGHRSVSWYQQTPGQGLQFLFEYFSETQRNKGNFPGRFSGRQFSNSRSEMNVSTLELGDSALYLCASSLVGQGNTEAFFGQGTRLTVV.

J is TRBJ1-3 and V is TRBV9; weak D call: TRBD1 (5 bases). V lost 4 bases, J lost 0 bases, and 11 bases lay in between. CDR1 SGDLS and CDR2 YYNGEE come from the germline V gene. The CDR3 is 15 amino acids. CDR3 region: CASSPRGLSGNTIYF. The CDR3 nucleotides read TGTGCCAGCAGCCCTCGGGGCCTCTCTGGAAACACCATATATTTT.

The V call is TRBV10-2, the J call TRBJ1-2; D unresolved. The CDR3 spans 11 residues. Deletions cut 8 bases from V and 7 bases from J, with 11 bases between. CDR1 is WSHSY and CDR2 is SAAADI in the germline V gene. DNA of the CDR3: TGCGCCAGCTGGGAAGGTATTGGCTACACCTTC. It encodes CASWEGIGYTF.

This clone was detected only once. CDR3 nucleotide sequence: TGTGCCAGCTCACCGGGACAGGGACCCTCTGGAAACACCATATATTTT. Its translation: CASSPGQGPSGNTIYF. This rearrangement joins TRBV18 to TRBJ1-3; 9 positions match TRBD1. This CDR3 comprises 16 residues. V was pared by 3 bases and J by 0 bases, with 3 bases of the junction left unmatched. Germline V gene sequence: CDR1 KGHSH, CDR2 LQKENI.

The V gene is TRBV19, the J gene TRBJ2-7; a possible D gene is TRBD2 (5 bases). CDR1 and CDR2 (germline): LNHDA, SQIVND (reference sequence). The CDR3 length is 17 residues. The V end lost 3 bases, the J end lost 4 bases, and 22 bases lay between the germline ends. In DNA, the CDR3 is TGTGCCAGTAGTATCCTGTTCGGACGGACGTCGGGATACGAGCAGTACTTC. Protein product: CASSILFGRTSGYEQYF.

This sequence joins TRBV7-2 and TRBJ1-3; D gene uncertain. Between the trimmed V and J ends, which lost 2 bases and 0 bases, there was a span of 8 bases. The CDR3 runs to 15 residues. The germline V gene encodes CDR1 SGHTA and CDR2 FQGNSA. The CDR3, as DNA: TGTGCCAGCAGCTTACTGTGGAACTCTGGAAACACCATATATTTT. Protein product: CASSLLWNSGNTIYF.

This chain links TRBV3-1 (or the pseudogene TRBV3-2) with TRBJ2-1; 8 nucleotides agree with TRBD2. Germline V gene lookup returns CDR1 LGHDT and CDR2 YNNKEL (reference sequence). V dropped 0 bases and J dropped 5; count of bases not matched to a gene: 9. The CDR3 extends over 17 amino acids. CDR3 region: CASSQDPAGAGDNEQFF. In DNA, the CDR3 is TGTGCCAGCAGCCAAGATCCAGCGGGGGCGGGGGACAATGAGCAGTTCTTC.